This T cell receptor (beta chain) was identified in a study of CXCR3-negative and CXCR3-positive naive CD8 T cells. Study-wide findings and caveats: Naive cells used TRBV-TRBJ genes in much the same way whether CXCR3-negative or CXCR3-positive; memory cells did not. Surface CD5 was comparable between naive subsets; TCR strength was inferred from TRB CDR3 properties.

CD8+ T cell subsets were each sorted in triplicate, about 300,000 cells apiece. The CDR3 length is 14 residues. Germline V gene lookup returns CDR1 SGHRS and CDR2 YFSETQ. A note on this clonotype: Its antigen is still unknown.

5' RACE that incorporated UMI labels was used to prepare the TRB cDNA libraries. TCRdb reworked the 5' RACE reads into one entry per CDR3 protein, no DNA. Its table records 45,000 to 55,000 distinct CDR3 sequences. The chain recombines TRBV5-1 with TRBJ2-7; TCRdb calls TRBD1, which cannot be checked without DNA. This receptor was taken from a human donor in good health. Some clones in this sample may be carry-over from other donors' samples. Sample: memory CD8+ T cells from blood. CDR3 loop: CASSLTGVMDEQYF.